The rows below give T cell receptor beta chains drawn from one sample of a study of blood T cell repertoires in COVID-19. The protocol was immunoSEQ multiplex PCR, while the TCRdb copy is restricted to in-frame clones and leaves out a portion. The sample consists of 90,000 to 150,000 clones, around four fifths of them appearing once. The specimen sequenced was peripheral blood. The receptors stem from a human donor in a cohort sampled during active COVID-19. Each CDR3 is given with its conserved first and last residue. D genes are given only for firm matches. Part of the rows lack a size; the others show once, few, many or a class for expanded clones.

TRBV4-1	TRBJ1-4	.	TRBD1	TGCGCCAGCAGCCAAGCACCCTACAGGGGGCAGGCTAGTGAAAAACTGTTTTTT	CASSQAPYRGQASEKLFF
TRBV3-1/TRBV3-2	TRBJ2-1	.	TRBD2	TGTGCCAGCACCGGGACTAGCGGGGACTACAATGAGCAGTTCTTC	CASTGTSGDYNEQFF
TRBV5-6	TRBJ1-1	few	TRBD1	TGTGCCAGCAGCCTACAGGGGGGCACTGAAGCTTTCTTT	CASSLQGGTEAFF
TRBV29-1	TRBJ2-5	.	.	TGCAGCGTTGAAGGGCTGGGGGCAGGGAAGAGGGTCCAAGAGACCCAGTACTTC	CSVEGLGAGKRVQETQYF
TRBV3-1/TRBV3-2	TRBJ2-3	.	.	TGTGCCAGCAGCCAAGAGGGTTCAGGGATCATGTTCGATACGCAGTATTTT	CASSQEGSGIMFDTQYF
TRBV15	TRBJ1-4	.	TRBD1	TGTGCCACCAGCAGAGAGACAGGGGTGGCTAATGAAAAACTGTTTTTT	CATSRETGVANEKLFF
TRBV6-5	TRBJ1-2	.	TRBD1	TGTGCCAGCAGTAGACAGGGGTTTATCTATGGCTACACCTTC	CASSRQGFIYGYTF
TRBV23-1	TRBJ2-7	.	.	TGCGCCAGCAGTCATCTAACCGGGGACTACGAGCAGTACTTC	CASSHLTGDYEQYF
TRBV28	TRBJ1-2	few	TRBD1	TGTGCCAGCCTCCGGCAGGGGGAACTCTATAACTATGGCTACACCTTC	CASLRQGELYNYGYTF
TRBV18	TRBJ1-3	.	TRBD1	TGTGCCAGCTCACCACCCACTGGACAGGCCTTCTCTGGAAACACCATATATTTT	CASSPPTGQAFSGNTIYF
TRBV18	TRBJ2-7	once	TRBD1	TGTGCCAGCTCACCGTGGACAGGGGGGTCGGACGAGCAGTACTTC	CASSPWTGGSDEQYF
TRBV7-2	TRBJ2-7	.	TRBD2	TGTGCCAGCAGTAAACGGGACTACTCCTACGAGCAGTACTTC	CASSKRDYSYEQYF
TRBV11-2	TRBJ2-7	few	.	TGTGCCAGCAGCTTAGATTTAGTAGCCCCCACCTACGAGCAGTACTTC	CASSLDLVAPTYEQYF
TRBV6-4	TRBJ2-3	.	TRBD2	TGTGCCAGCAGTGATAGTAGCGGGGTAGATACGCAGTATTTT	CASSDSSGVDTQYF
TRBV7-2	TRBJ2-3	once	.	TGTGCCAGCAGCTTAGGACAGAGCACAGATACGCAGTATTTT	CASSLGQSTDTQYF
TRBV3-1/TRBV3-2	TRBJ2-5	once	TRBD2	TGTGCCAGCAGCCAGCCGGGGGGGCGCGGGACCCAGTACTTC	CASSQPGGRGTQYF
TRBV5-1	TRBJ2-3	few	TRBD2	TGCGCCAGCAGCTTGGAAGCGGGGGGCAGGACAGATACGCAGTATTTT	CASSLEAGGRTDTQYF
TRBV19	TRBJ2-7	.	TRBD1	TGTGCCAGTAGTAGCCCGAGACAGGGGGCCTACGAGCAGTACTTC	CASSSPRQGAYEQYF
TRBV6-6	TRBJ2-1	.	TRBD2	TGTGCCAGCAGTTACTCTGGCGGGGGGCCCGATCGCCAGCAGTTCTTC	CASSYSGGGPDRQQFF
TRBV29-1	TRBJ2-2	.	.	TGCAGCGTTGCTTTCCAGGGGCTGAACACCGGGGAGCTGTTTTTT	CSVAFQGLNTGELFF
TRBV5-5	TRBJ2-7	.	.	TGTGCCAGCAGCTTGGAGGGGTTTTTTCGTCACGAGCAGTACTTC	CASSLEGFFRHEQYF
TRBV3-1/TRBV3-2	TRBJ2-3	.	TRBD2	TGTGCCAGCAGCCAAGATGCGGGGGTGGGCACAGATACGCAGTATTTT	CASSQDAGVGTDTQYF
TRBV19	TRBJ2-1	.	TRBD1	TGTGCCAGTAGTATAGCTGCAGGGGGCTACAATGAGCAGTTCTTC	CASSIAAGGYNEQFF
TRBV4-3	TRBJ1-5	.	.	TGCGCCAGCAGCCAAGATTTTCGGGAATCGGGACAGCCCCAGCATTTT	CASSQDFRESGQPQHF
TRBV19	TRBJ2-7	.	.	TGTGCCAGTAGTATATCAGGTCAAGTCGGTGTGTACGAGCAGTACTTC	CASSISGQVGVYEQYF
TRBV7-9	TRBJ2-4	.	TRBD1	TGTGCCAGCAGCTTAGGGGGACAGGGGGCCAAAAACATTCAGTACTTC	CASSLGGQGAKNIQYF
TRBV7-2	TRBJ2-5	.	TRBD2	TGTGCCAGCAGCTTGGGACTAGTATTCGACCAAGAGACCCAGTACTTC	CASSLGLVFDQETQYF
TRBV5-4	TRBJ2-1	.	TRBD2	TGTGCCAGCAGGGGGGAGGGCGGCGGCAATGAGCAGTTCTTC	CASRGEGGGNEQFF
TRBV6-5	TRBJ2-7	.	TRBD1	TGTGCCAGCAGTTACCGGGACAGGGACCACGAGCAGTACTTC	CASSYRDRDHEQYF